The 6 T cell receptor beta chains reported below all come from one sample, sequenced in a study of blood T cell repertoires in COVID-19. The repertoire was sequenced with immunoSEQ multiplex PCR; TCRdb's copy has only in-frame clones and lacks some. The sample consists of some 120,000 clones, approximately 80% of them appearing once. Sequences were obtained from peripheral blood. These receptors were obtained from a man between 65 and 85 years old with acute or convalescent COVID-19.

The chain is built from TRBV30 and TRBJ1-2, with D perhaps matching TRBD1 (5 bases). The CDR3 covers 13 residues. Germline V gene lookup returns CDR1 GTSNPN and CDR2 SVGIG (reference sequence). Between the trimmed V and J ends, which lost 2 bases and 7 bases, there was a span of 14 bases. The CDR3 protein is CAWSSSGRGGYTF. In nucleotides, the CDR3 is TGTGCCTGGAGTTCCTCAGGGAGGGGTGGCTACACCTTC.

The rearrangement joins TRBV3-1 (or the pseudogene TRBV3-2) to TRBJ2-5; TRBD2 matches at 7 bases. The germline gives CDR1 LGHDT, CDR2 YNNKEL (reference sequence). Trimming removed 1 base from V and 1 base from J; junction bases left unmatched: 3. The CDR3 runs 15 residues. In DNA form, the CDR3 reads TGTGCCAGCAGCCAAGGCGGGGGATCCCAAGAGACCCAGTACTTC. Encoded protein: CASSQGGGSQETQYF.

This clone appeared once. The genes are TRBV11-1 and TRBJ2-2; the D gene is possibly TRBD1 (6 bases). This CDR3 comprises 14 residues. In germline, CDR1 is SGHAT, CDR2 FQDESV (reference sequence). V was trimmed by 5 bases and J by 4 bases, leaving 11 bases between them. CDR3 region: CASSVGQSTGELFF. CDR3 nucleotides: TGTGCCAGCAGCGTCGGACAGAGCACCGGGGAGCTGTTTTTT.

This chain links TRBV7-8 with TRBJ1-1; no firm D call. V was pared by 3 bases and J by 0 bases, with 8 bases between. This CDR3 is 14 amino acids long. Per germline, CDR1 SGHVS and CDR2 FQNEAQ. The CDR3 bases are TGTGCCAGCAGCTTCCGGGTTTTGAACACTGAAGCTTTCTTT. It translates to CASSFRVLNTEAFF.

The chain is built from TRBV29-1 and TRBJ2-3; D not certain. V gave up 3 bases and J gave up 6 bases, with 7 bases separating them. CDR1 and CDR2 from the germline V gene are SQVTM and ANQGSEA. This CDR3 is built from 11 residues. CDR3: CSVEVGDTQYF. The CDR3 DNA is TGCAGCGTTGAGGTCGGGGATACGCAGTATTTT.

V is TRBV28 and J is TRBJ1-2; perhaps TRBD1 as D (5 bases). The CDR3 extends over 16 amino acids. Germline CDR1 reads MDHEN; CDR2 reads SYDVKM. V lost 4 bases, J lost 0 bases, and 15 bases lay in between. The CDR3 nucleotides read TGTGCCAGCAGTTACCCCCCCTCAGGGCCTAACTATGGCTACACCTTC. As protein: CASSYPPSGPNYGYTF.